This is a list of T cell receptor beta chains from one sample in a study of vaccination effects on CD4 cells after COVID-19. Sequencing used immunoSEQ multiplex PCR; TCRdb keeps in-frame clones, though not all of them. The repertoire holds 60,000 to 70,000 clones, with 81% as singletons. These TCRs are of unknown antigen specificity. The sample consisted of CD4+ T cells from PBMCs cultured with HCoV-229E spike peptides, taken before COVID-19 vaccination. The receptors originated from a human donor who received a COVID-19 vaccine. CDR3s include the opening cysteine and the closing phenylalanine or tryptophan. The D gene is left open where the match is weak. A row's size may be missing; if present it is once, few, many or a size class.

j_call	clone_size	v_call	d_call	cdr3_aa	cdr3_nt
TRBJ2-3	.	TRBV7-2	TRBD2	CASSGLAGGNTDTQYF	TGTGCCAGCAGCGGACTAGCGGGGGGGAACACAGATACGCAGTATTTT
TRBJ2-3	.	TRBV7-3	TRBD2	CASSLTASGVFTDTQYF	TGTGCCAGCAGCTTAACGGCTAGCGGGGTTTTCACAGATACGCAGTATTTT
TRBJ1-2	.	TRBV5-1	TRBD1	CASSLGTGKGDYGYTF	TGCGCCAGCAGCTTGGGGACAGGGAAGGGTGACTATGGCTACACCTTC
TRBJ2-3	.	TRBV19	.	CASKALGGRTDTQYF	TGTGCCAGTAAAGCTCTCGGAGGGCGCACAGATACGCAGTATTTT
TRBJ2-1	.	TRBV7-3	.	CASSLTQGEQFF	TGTGCCAGCAGCTTAACTCAGGGTGAGCAGTTCTTC
TRBJ2-3	few	TRBV10-1	.	CASSESRSGRTDTQYF	TGCGCCAGCAGTGAGTCTCGTAGCGGACGCACAGATACGCAGTATTTT
TRBJ1-1	once	TRBV29-1	.	CSVEVVNTEAFF	TGCAGCGTTGAGGTCGTGAACACTGAAGCTTTCTTT
TRBJ1-1	.	TRBV7-3	.	CASSARRANTEAFF	TGTGCCAGCAGCGCCAGACGGGCGAACACTGAAGCTTTCTTT
TRBJ1-3	.	TRBV6-5	.	CASSPAGTRPTIYF	TGTGCCAGCAGCCCGGCCGGGACGCGGCCCACCATATATTTT
TRBJ1-5	.	TRBV2	TRBD1	CASSSFQGAGNQPQHF	TGTGCCAGCAGTTCGTTTCAGGGGGCAGGAAATCAGCCCCAGCATTTT
TRBJ2-5	.	TRBV24-1	.	CATSDPQETQYF	TGTGCCACCAGTGATCCACAAGAGACCCAGTACTTC
TRBJ2-3	.	TRBV24-1	TRBD1	CATSDWDSTDTQYF	TGTGCCACCAGTGACTGGGACAGTACAGATACGCAGTATTTT
TRBJ1-1	.	TRBV3-1/TRBV3-2	.	CASSRGRGSSEAFF	TGTGCCAGCAGCCGGGGCAGGGGAAGCTCTGAAGCTTTCTTT
TRBJ2-2	once	TRBV5-1	.	CASSRQGRPGELFF	TGCGCCAGCAGCCGGCAGGGCCGGCCCGGGGAGCTGTTTTTT
TRBJ2-2	.	TRBV5-1	.	CASSLALGHGELFF	TGCGCCAGCAGCTTGGCCCTGGGGCACGGGGAGCTGTTTTTT
TRBJ2-5	.	TRBV7-2	.	CASSSEQAGGGAQYF	TGTGCCAGCAGTTCAGAACAGGCGGGCGGCGGGGCCCAGTACTTC
TRBJ1-2	.	TRBV5-6	TRBD1	CASSSTGVYGYTF	TGTGCCAGCAGCTCGACAGGGGTCTATGGCTACACCTTC
TRBJ1-6	few	TRBV2	TRBD1	CASRTGGGSPLHF	TGTGCCAGCAGAACAGGGGGTGGGTCACCCCTCCACTTT
TRBJ1-1	few	TRBV7-9	.	CASSPLLALIMNTEAFF	TGTGCCAGCAGCCCGTTATTGGCCCTAATCATGAACACTGAAGCTTTCTTT
TRBJ2-3	few	TRBV5-1	TRBD1	CASSKGQADTQYF	TGCGCCAGCAGCAAGGGACAGGCAGATACGCAGTATTTT
TRBJ1-6	.	TRBV7-3	.	CASSPGRNSPLHF	TGTGCCAGCAGCCCAGGACGCAATTCACCCCTCCACTTT
TRBJ2-2	.	TRBV2	.	CASSEWSKNTGELFF	TGTGCCAGCAGTGAATGGAGTAAAAACACCGGGGAGCTGTTTTTT
TRBJ2-1	.	TRBV3-1/TRBV3-2	TRBD2	CASSSPQGLAVSYNEQFF	TGTGCCAGCAGCTCGCCCCAAGGGCTAGCGGTCTCCTACAATGAGCAGTTCTTC
TRBJ1-3	.	TRBV10-2	TRBD1	CASRDRGPGNTIYF	TGCGCCAGCAGGGACAGGGGGCCTGGAAACACCATATATTTT
TRBJ1-1	few	TRBV10-3	.	CAISESKTSEAFF	TGTGCCATCAGTGAGTCGAAAACTTCTGAAGCTTTCTTT
TRBJ2-2	.	TRBV11-3	TRBD1	CASSPDRVNTGELFF	TGTGCCAGCAGCCCGGACAGGGTGAACACCGGGGAGCTGTTTTTT
TRBJ2-1	.	TRBV18	.	CASSPLAADNEQFF	TGTGCCAGCTCACCACTAGCGGCCGACAATGAGCAGTTCTTC